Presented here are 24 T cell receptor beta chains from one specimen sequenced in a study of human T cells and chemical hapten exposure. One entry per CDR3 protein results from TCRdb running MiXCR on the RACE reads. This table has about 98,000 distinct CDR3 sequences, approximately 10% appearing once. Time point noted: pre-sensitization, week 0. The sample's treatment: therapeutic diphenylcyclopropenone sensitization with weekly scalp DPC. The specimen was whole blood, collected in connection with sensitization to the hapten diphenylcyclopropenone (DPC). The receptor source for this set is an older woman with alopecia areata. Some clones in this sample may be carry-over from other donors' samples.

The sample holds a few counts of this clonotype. CDR3 bases: TGTGCCAGCTCACCAGAGGGGGGGACTGAAGCTTTCTTT. Protein product: CASSPEGGTEAFF. The chain has TRBV18 and TRBJ1-1, with a possible D match to TRBD1 (6 bases). The CDR3 contains 13 residues. V shed 2 bases and J shed 5 bases, with 9 bases lying between them. Looked up from germline, CDR1 is KGHSH and CDR2 is LQKENI.

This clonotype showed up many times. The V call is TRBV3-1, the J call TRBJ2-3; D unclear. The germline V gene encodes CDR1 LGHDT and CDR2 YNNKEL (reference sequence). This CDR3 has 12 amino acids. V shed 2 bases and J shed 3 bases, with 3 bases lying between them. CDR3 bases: TGTGCCAGCAGCCAATGGACAGATACGCAGTATTTT. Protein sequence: CASSQWTDTQYF.

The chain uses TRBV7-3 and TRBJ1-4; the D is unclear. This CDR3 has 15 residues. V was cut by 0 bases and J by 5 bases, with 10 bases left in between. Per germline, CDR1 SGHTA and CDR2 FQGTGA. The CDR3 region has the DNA TGTGCCAGCAGCTTAACGGGGAATGTAAATGAAAAACTGTTTTTT. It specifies CASSLTGNVNEKLFF.

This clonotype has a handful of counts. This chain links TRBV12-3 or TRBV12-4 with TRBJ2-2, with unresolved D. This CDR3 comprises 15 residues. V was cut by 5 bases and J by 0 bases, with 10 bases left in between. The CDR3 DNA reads TGTGCCAGCAGTCGACAAGGAGCGAACACCGGGGAGCTGTTTTTT. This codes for CASSRQGANTGELFF.

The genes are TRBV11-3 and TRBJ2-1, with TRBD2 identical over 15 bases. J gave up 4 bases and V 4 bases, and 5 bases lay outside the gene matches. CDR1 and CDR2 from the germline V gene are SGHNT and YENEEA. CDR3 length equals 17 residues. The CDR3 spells CASSSYGTSGGYNEQFF. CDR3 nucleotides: TGTGCCAGCAGCTCCTACGGGACTAGCGGGGGGTACAATGAGCAGTTCTTC.

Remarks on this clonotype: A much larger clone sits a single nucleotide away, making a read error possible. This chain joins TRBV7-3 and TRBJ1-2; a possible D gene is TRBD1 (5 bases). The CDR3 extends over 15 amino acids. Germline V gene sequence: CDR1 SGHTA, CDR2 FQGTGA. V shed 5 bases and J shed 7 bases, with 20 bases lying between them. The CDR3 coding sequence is TGTGCCAGCAGCCCAACCAACGAGGGTGGGGCTGGCTACACCTTC. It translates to CASSPTNEGGAGYTF.

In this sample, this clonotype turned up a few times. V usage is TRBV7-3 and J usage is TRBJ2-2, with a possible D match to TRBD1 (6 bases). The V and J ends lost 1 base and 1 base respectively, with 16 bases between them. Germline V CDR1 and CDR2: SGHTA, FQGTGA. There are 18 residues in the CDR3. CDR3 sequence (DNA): TGTGCCAGCAGCTTAAACCCCTCGGGACACCTGAACACCGGGGAGCTGTTTTTT. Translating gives CASSLNPSGHLNTGELFF.

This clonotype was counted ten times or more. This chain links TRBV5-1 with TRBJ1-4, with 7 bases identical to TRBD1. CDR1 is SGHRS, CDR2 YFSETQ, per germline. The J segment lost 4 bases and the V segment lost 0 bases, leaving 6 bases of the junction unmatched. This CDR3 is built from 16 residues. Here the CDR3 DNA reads TGCGCCAGCAGCTTGGCCGGACAGGACCATAATGAAAAACTGTTTTTT. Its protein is CASSLAGQDHNEKLFF. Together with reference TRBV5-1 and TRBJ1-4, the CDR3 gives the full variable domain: KAGVTQTPRYLIKTRGQQVTLSCSPISGHRSVSWYQQTPGQGLQFLFEYFSETQRNKGNFPGRFSGRQFSNSRSEMNVSTLELGDSALYLCASSLAGQDHNEKLFFGSGTQLSVL.

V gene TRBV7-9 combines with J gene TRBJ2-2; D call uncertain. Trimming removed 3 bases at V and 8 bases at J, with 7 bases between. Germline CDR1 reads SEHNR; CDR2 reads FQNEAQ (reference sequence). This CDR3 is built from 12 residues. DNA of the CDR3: TGTGCCAGCAGCTTGGAGTTGGGGGAGCTGTTTTTT. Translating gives CASSLELGELFF.

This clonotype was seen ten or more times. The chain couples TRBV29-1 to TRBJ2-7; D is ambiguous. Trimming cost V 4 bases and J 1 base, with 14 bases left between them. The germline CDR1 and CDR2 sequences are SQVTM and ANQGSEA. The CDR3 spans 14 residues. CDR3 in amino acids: CSVGRTKDSYEQYF. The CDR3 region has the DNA TGCAGCGTTGGTAGGACGAAGGATTCCTACGAGCAGTACTTC.

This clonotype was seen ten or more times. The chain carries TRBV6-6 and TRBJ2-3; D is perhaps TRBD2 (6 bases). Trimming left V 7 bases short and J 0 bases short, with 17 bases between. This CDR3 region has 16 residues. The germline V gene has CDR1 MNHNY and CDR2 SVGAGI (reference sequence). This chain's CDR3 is CASNYHSGSSTDTQYF. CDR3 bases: TGTGCCAGCAACTACCACAGCGGGTCTAGCACAGATACGCAGTATTTT.

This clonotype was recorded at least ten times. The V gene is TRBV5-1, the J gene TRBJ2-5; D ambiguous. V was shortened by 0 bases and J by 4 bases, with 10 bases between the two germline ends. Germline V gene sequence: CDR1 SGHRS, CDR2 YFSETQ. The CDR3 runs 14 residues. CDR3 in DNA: TGCGCCAGCAGCTTGGAGCCAGGCAGAGAGACCCAGTACTTC. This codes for CASSLEPGRETQYF.

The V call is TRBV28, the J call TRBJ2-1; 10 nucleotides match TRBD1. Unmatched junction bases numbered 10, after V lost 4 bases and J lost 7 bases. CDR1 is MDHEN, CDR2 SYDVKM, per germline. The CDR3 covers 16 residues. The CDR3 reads CASSSTGTGARNEQFF. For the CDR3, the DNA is TGTGCCAGCAGTTCCACCGGGACAGGGGCGCGGAATGAGCAGTTCTTC.

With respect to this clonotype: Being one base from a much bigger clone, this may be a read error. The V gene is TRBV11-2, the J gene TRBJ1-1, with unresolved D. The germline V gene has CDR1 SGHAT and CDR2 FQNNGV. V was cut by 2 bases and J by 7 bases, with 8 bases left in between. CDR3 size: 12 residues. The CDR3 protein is CASSLMGHEAFF. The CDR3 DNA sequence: TGTGCCAGCAGCTTAATGGGTCATGAAGCTTTCTTT. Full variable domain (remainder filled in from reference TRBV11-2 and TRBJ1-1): EAGVAQSPRYKIIEKRQSVAFWCNPISGHATLYWYQQILGQGPKLLIQFQNNGVVDDSQLPKDRFSAERLKGVDSTLKIQPAKLEDSAVYLCASSLMGHEAFFGQGTRLTVV.

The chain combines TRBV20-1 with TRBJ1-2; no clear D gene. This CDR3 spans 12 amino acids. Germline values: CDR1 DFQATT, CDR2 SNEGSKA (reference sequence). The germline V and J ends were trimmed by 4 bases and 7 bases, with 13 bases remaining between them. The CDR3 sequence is CSAIPGGGGYTF. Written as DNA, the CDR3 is TGCAGTGCTATTCCGGGTGGCGGTGGCTACACCTTC.

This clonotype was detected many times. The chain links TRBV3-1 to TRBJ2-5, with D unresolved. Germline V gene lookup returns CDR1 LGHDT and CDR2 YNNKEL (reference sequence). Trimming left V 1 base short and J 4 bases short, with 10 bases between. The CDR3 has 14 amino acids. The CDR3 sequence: CASSQGAVRETQYF. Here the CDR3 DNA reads TGTGCCAGCAGCCAAGGAGCCGTAAGAGAGACCCAGTACTTC.

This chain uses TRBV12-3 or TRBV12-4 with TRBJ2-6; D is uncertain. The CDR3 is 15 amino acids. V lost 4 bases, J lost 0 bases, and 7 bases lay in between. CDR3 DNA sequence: TGTGCCAGCAGTTCTCCTATCTCTGGGGCCAACGTCCTGACTTTC. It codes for CASSSPISGANVLTF.

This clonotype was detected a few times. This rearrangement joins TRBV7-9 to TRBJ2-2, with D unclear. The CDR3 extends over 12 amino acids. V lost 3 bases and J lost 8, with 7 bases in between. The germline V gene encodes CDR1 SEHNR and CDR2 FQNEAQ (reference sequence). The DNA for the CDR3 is TGTGCCAGCAGCTTTATTGCTGGGGAGCTGTTTTTT. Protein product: CASSFIAGELFF. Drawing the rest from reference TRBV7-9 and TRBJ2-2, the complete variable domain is DTGVSQNPRHKITKRGQNVTFRCDPISEHNRLYWYRQTLGQGPEFLTYFQNEAQLEKSRLLSDRFSAERPKGSFSTLEIQRTEQGDSAMYLCASSFIAGELFFGEGSRLTVL.

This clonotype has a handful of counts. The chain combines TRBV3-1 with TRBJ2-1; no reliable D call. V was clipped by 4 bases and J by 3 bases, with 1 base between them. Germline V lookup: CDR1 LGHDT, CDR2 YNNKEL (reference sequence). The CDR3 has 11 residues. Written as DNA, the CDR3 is TGTGCCAGCAGCCTCTACAATGAGCAGTTCTTC. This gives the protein CASSLYNEQFF.

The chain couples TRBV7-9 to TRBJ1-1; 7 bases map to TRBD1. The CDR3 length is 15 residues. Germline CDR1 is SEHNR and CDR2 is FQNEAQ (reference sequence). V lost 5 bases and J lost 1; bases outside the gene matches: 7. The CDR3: CASSHPTGANTEAFF. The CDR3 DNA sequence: TGTGCCAGCAGCCATCCAACAGGGGCGAACACTGAAGCTTTCTTT.

CDR3: CASSHHFGTANTGELFF. The CDR3 DNA is TGTGCCAGCAGCCACCACTTTGGGACGGCGAACACCGGGGAGCTGTTTTTT. The chain couples TRBV9 to TRBJ2-2, with D perhaps being TRBD1 or TRBD2 (5 bases each). Trimming left V 4 bases short and J 0 bases short, with 16 bases between. The V gene's germline CDR1 is SGDLS and CDR2 YYNGEE. The length of the CDR3 is 17 residues.

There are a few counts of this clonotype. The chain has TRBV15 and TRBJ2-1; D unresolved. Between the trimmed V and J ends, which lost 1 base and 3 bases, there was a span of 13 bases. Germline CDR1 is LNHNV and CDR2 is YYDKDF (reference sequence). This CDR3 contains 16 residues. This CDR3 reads CATSRAVSLLYNEQFF. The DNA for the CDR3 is TGTGCCACCAGCAGAGCAGTAAGTCTCCTCTACAATGAGCAGTTCTTC.

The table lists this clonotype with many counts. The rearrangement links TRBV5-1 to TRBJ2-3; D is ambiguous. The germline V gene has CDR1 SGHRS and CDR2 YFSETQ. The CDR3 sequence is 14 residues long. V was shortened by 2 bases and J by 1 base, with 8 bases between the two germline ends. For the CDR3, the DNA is TGCGCCAGCAGCTTTGCGCCGGGCACAGATACGCAGTATTTT. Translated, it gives CASSFAPGTDTQYF.

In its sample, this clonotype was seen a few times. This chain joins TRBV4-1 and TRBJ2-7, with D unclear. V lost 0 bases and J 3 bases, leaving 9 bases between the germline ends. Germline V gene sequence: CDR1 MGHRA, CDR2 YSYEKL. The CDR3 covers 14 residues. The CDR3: CASSQDVAIYEQYF. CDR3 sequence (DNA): TGCGCCAGCAGCCAAGATGTGGCTATCTACGAGCAGTACTTC.